The clone carrying this TCR beta chain was seen more than once but under ten times. Its antigen remains unidentified. This sample is part of a study of cytomegalovirus exposure and HLA in healthy donors. Notes on the study in general: A few chains tied to CMV proved CMV antigen-specific in vitro.

In the PCR, 60 Vbeta and 13 Jbeta primers were used. The table came from immunoSEQ multiplex PCR; TCRdb's copy has only in-frame clones and leaves some out. The table includes roughly 150,000 clones, just under 80% detected once. CDR1 and CDR2 from the germline V gene are MNHNY and SVGAGI (reference sequence). J gave up 2 bases and V 2 bases, and 2 bases lay outside the gene matches. The CDR3 runs to 14 residues. The sample was PBMCs. The sequence was collected from a man between 18 and 29 years old in good health and CMV-seropositive. This sequence joins TRBV6-6 and TRBJ2-7; TRBD1 matches at 8 bases. The CDR3 bases are TGTGCCAGCAGTTACACAGGGGGGACCTACGAGCAGTACTTC. It specifies CASSYTGGTYEQYF.